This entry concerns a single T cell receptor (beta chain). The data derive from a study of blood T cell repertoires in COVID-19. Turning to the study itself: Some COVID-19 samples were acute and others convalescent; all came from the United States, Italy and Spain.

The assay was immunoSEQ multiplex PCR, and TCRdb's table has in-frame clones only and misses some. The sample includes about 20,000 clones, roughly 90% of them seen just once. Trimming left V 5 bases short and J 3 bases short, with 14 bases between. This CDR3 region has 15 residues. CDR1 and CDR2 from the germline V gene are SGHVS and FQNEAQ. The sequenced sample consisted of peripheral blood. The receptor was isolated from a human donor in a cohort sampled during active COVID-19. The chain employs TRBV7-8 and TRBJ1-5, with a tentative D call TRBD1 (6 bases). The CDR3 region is CASSLGAGVNQPQHF. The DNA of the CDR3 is TGTGCCAGCAGCCTGGGGGCAGGGGTCAATCAGCCCCAGCATTTT.